The source of this TCR beta chain is a study of CD8 T cells in ankylosing spondylitis. The CDR3 is 13 amino acids. V was pared by 7 bases and J by 5 bases, with 12 bases between. CDR1 and CDR2 from the germline V gene are SNHLY and FYNNEI. This clonotype came up many times. The antigen is undetermined. Notes on the study in general: Disease-linked clones had a CD8+ phenotype and relatively low frequency in peripheral blood. Matched synovial fluid from ankylosing spondylitis patients was reported to be enriched for disease-linked clones. In ankylosing spondylitis blood, a motif of several highly homologous TCR beta variants appeared characteristic.

Preparation of TCR beta libraries was done by quantitative 5'-RACE with molecular barcodes. TCRdb ran MiXCR on the 5' RACE reads and lists one entry per CDR3 protein. The sample includes 330,000 or so distinct CDR3 sequences, less than 9.5% seen only once; the top ten take about 14%. Source material: blood, either unsorted or a sorted T cell fraction (not recorded which). This sequence originates from a male donor with ankylosing spondylitis. The chain is built from TRBV2 and TRBJ2-1; D gene ambiguous. This CDR3 is CASNLQRHNEQFF. The DNA for the CDR3 is TGTGCCAGCAATCTACAGCGACACAATGAGCAGTTCTTC.